One and the same sample provided the 29 T cell receptor beta chains below, sequenced in a study of metastatic and nonmetastatic thyroid tumors. Thyroid surgery was preceded by no treatment in any patient. TCRdb re-clonotyped the PCR reads through MiXCR. The sample yields more than 90,000 clones, roughly 13% seen once. The specimen sequenced was blood. These receptors all come from a female donor with papillary thyroid cancer or a benign thyroid nodule (not recorded which). Some clones in this sample may be carry-over from other donors' samples.

This clone was seen at least ten times. V usage is TRBV27 and J usage is TRBJ2-1; a possible D gene is TRBD2 (6 bases). The length of the CDR3 is 15 residues. V was trimmed by 7 bases and J by 8 bases, leaving 21 bases between them. Germline CDR1 is MNHEY and CDR2 is SMNVEV (reference sequence). The CDR3 nucleotides read TGTGCCAGCACCTCGACTAGTACCCGGGGGTATGAGCAGTTCTTC. Translating gives CASTSTSTRGYEQFF.

This clone was counted at least ten times. The rearrangement joins TRBV20-1 to TRBJ2-1; 14 nucleotides line up with TRBD2. The germline CDR1 and CDR2 sequences are DFQATT and SNEGSKA (reference sequence). This CDR3 has 17 residues. After removal of 5 bases from V and 0 bases from J, the junction contained 6 bases not matched to a gene. The CDR3 bases are TGCAGTGCTGGGGGGACTAGCGGGAGTAGCTCCTACAATGAGCAGTTCTTC. Translating it yields CSAGGTSGSSSYNEQFF.

There are many counts of this clone. Other DNA sequences in this sample translate to the same CDR3. The chain joins TRBV29-1 to TRBJ1-5, with 10 bases fitting TRBD1. J gave up 5 bases and V 6 bases, and 4 bases lay outside the gene matches. Germline loops: CDR1 SQVTM, CDR2 ANQGSEA. The CDR3 is 13 residues long. The CDR3, as DNA: TGCAGCGTGAGACAGGGGGCAGATCAGCCCCAGCATTTT. Its translation is CSVRQGADQPQHF. The full variable domain, with the rest looked up from reference TRBV29-1 and TRBJ1-5, is SAVISQKPSRDICQRGTSLTIQCQVDSQVTMMFWYRQQPGQSLTLIATANQGSEATYESGFVIDKFPISRPNLTFSTLTVSNMSPEDSSIYLCSVRQGADQPQHFGDGTRLSIL.

This clone was seen ten or more times. The rearrangement links TRBV7-2 to TRBJ1-2; possibly TRBD1 for D (5 bases). Trimming took 5 bases from V and 0 from J, leaving 10 bases between them. Per the germline V gene, CDR1 is SGHTA and CDR2 is FQGNSA. The CDR3 loop spans 14 amino acids. The CDR3 here is CASSVDIANYGYTF. CDR3 nucleotide sequence: TGTGCCAGCAGCGTGGACATAGCTAACTATGGCTACACCTTC.

V is TRBV11-2 and J is TRBJ1-1, with a possible D match to TRBD1 (6 bases). The germline CDR1 and CDR2 sequences are SGHAT and FQNNGV. This CDR3 contains 13 residues. V lost 5 bases to trimming and J lost 3 bases, with 10 bases between them. CDR3 protein: CASSPQGDTEAFF. CDR3 DNA sequence: TGTGCCAGCAGCCCACAGGGAGACACTGAAGCTTTCTTT.

The chain uses TRBV7-2 and TRBJ2-7, with no clear D. The germline V gene encodes CDR1 SGHTA and CDR2 FQGNSA. Trimming stripped 0 bases from V and 3 bases from J, with 12 bases between. The CDR3 contains 15 residues. This CDR3 is CASSLASPPNYEQYF. CDR3 in DNA: TGTGCCAGCAGCTTAGCGTCACCCCCCAACTACGAGCAGTACTTC.

This clone was seen ten or more times. V and J are TRBV7-9 and TRBJ2-7; D perhaps matches TRBD2 (5 bases). The CDR3 has 13 residues. V was trimmed by 0 bases and J by 5 bases, leaving 8 bases between them. Germline V gives CDR1 SEHNR, CDR2 FQNEAQ (reference sequence). CDR3 nucleotides: TGTGCCAGCAGCTTAGCGGGAGTTCACGAGCAGTACTTC. This codes for CASSLAGVHEQYF.

At least ten counts were recorded for this clone. DNA of the CDR3: TGTGCCAGCAGTTATGGTGGGCCGTCCTACAATGAGCAGTTCTTC. Translating gives CASSYGGPSYNEQFF. J is TRBJ2-1 and V is TRBV6-5; the D is unclear. There are 15 residues in the CDR3. V lost 3 bases to trimming and J lost 1 base, with 10 bases between them. Per the germline V gene, CDR1 is MNHEY and CDR2 is SVGAGI.

In this sample, this clone turned up many times. This chain uses TRBV7-8 with TRBJ1-1, with 8 positions matching TRBD1. Germline V gives CDR1 SGHVS, CDR2 FQNEAQ. The CDR3 is 13 amino acids. After removal of 3 bases from V and 10 bases from J, the junction contained 7 bases not matched to a gene. DNA of the CDR3: TGTGCCAGCAGCTTGGACAGGGCCGGTGGAGCTTTCTTT. Translating gives CASSLDRAGGAFF.

This clone was counted ten times or more. The chain is built from TRBV4-1 and TRBJ2-5, with D possibly matching TRBD1 (6 bases). The CDR3 is 15 residues long. In germline, CDR1 is MGHRA, CDR2 YSYEKL. V was clipped by 0 bases and J by 1 base, with 9 bases between them. CDR3 loop: CASSQEGHLQETQYF. The CDR3 coding sequence is TGCGCCAGCAGCCAAGAGGGACACCTCCAAGAGACCCAGTACTTC.

This clone has a count of ten or more. This chain connects TRBV12-3 or TRBV12-4 to TRBJ2-1; unclear D gene. The V gene lost 3 bases and the J gene lost 15 bases, with 12 bases spanning the gap. CDR3 length equals 11 residues. The DNA for the CDR3 is TGTGCCAGCAGTTTTACGGCTACTCGGTTCTTC. It translates to CASSFTATRFF.

This clone came up many times. The chain couples TRBV20-1 to TRBJ1-6; possible D gene TRBD1, 5 bases. Germline CDR1 DFQATT, CDR2 SNEGSKA (reference sequence). V lost 0 bases and J 1 base, leaving 10 bases between the germline ends. The CDR3 spans 16 residues. CDR3 loop: CSARDLGDSYNSPLHF. Written as DNA, the CDR3 is TGCAGTGCTAGAGATTTAGGGGATTCCTATAATTCACCCCTCCACTTT.

This clone appeared many times. V gene TRBV3-1 combines with J gene TRBJ1-3; D ambiguous. The germline V and J ends were trimmed by 6 bases and 0 bases, with 12 bases remaining between them. CDR1 LGHDT and CDR2 YNNKEL come from the germline V gene (reference sequence). This CDR3 comprises 15 residues. CDR3 in amino acids: CASRQTASSGNTIYF. CDR3 coding DNA: TGTGCCAGCAGGCAGACTGCTAGCTCTGGAAACACCATATATTTT.

This clone occurred many times. The rearrangement joins TRBV2 to TRBJ2-5, with a possible D match to TRBD1 (6 bases). This CDR3 is built from 13 residues. Germline V lookup: CDR1 SNHLY, CDR2 FYNNEI. V lost 7 bases and J lost 6, with 15 bases in between. CDR3 amino acids: CASTAGDRKTQYF. Written as DNA, the CDR3 is TGTGCCAGCACTGCAGGGGATCGGAAGACCCAGTACTTC. Full variable domain (outside the CDR3, taken from reference TRBV2 and TRBJ2-5): EPEVTQTPSHQVTQMGQEVILRCVPISNHLYFYWYRQILGQKVEFLVSFYNNEISEKSEIFDDQFSVERPDGSNFTLKIRSTKLEDSAMYFCASTAGDRKTQYFGPGTRLLVL.

This clone was observed at least ten times. The chain combines TRBV20-1 with TRBJ1-1; D gene uncertain. CDR3 length: 14 residues. Trimming stripped 1 base from V and 1 base from J, with 10 bases between. Germline V gives CDR1 DFQATT, CDR2 SNEGSKA (reference sequence). The CDR3 here is CSARVWRPNTEAFF. In DNA, the CDR3 is TGCAGTGCTAGAGTATGGCGTCCGAACACTGAAGCTTTCTTT.

For this clone: This may stem from a read error, because a much larger clone lies one nucleotide away. The chain carries TRBV5-6 and TRBJ2-3, with D possibly matching TRBD1 (7 bases). The CDR3 extends over 16 amino acids. Germline CDR1 and CDR2: SGHDT and YYEEEE. CDR3 in DNA: TGTTCCAGCAGCTTGTACGGGGGACAGCTCACAGATACGCAGTATTTT. Its translation is CSSSLYGGQLTDTQYF. Supplemented by reference TRBV5-6 and TRBJ2-3, the full variable domain reads DAGVTQSPTHLIKTRGQQVTLRCSPKSGHDTVSWYQQALGQGPQFIFQYYEEEERQRGNFPDRFSGHQFPNYSSELNVNALLLGDSALYLCSSSLYGGQLTDTQYFGPGTRLTVL.

The rearrangement uses TRBV11-2 and TRBJ2-2; 9 bases fit TRBD2. V gave up 7 bases and J gave up 7 bases; unmatched junction bases: 22. The CDR3 loop spans 19 amino acids. Germline V gene data show CDR1 as SGHAT and CDR2 as FQNNGV. In DNA, the CDR3 is TGTGCCAGCATCACTAACAGGGTGCCTAGCGGGATGGTTGGCGGGGAGCTGTTTTTT. Protein product: CASITNRVPSGMVGGELFF.

The V call is TRBV27, the J call TRBJ2-2; 11 nucleotides align to TRBD1. The CDR3 is made up of 18 amino acids. J lost 4 bases, V lost 3 bases, and 10 bases had no gene match. Germline V CDR1 and CDR2: MNHEY, SMNVEV (reference sequence). CDR3 sequence (DNA): TGTGCCAGCAGTTTTATCCCGATCGGACAGGGGGCCACCGGGGAGCTGTTTTTT. Amino acids: CASSFIPIGQGATGELFF.

The V call is TRBV20-1, the J call TRBJ1-2; D call uncertain. Trimming pared 7 bases from V and 4 bases from J, leaving 22 bases between. CDR1 is DFQATT and CDR2 is SNEGSKA in the germline V gene (reference sequence). CDR3 length: 15 residues. The CDR3 DNA is TGCAGTGTTCCGTACCCGTTTAGGAAGCTCTATGGCTACACCTTC. Amino acid sequence: CSVPYPFRKLYGYTF.

J is TRBJ2-7 and V is TRBV27, with no clear D. CDR1 is MNHEY, CDR2 SMNVEV, per germline (reference sequence). Trimming took off 3 bases at V and 6 bases at J, with 12 bases between the two ends. The CDR3 totals 13 residues. The CDR3 spells CASSFWASSEQYF. CDR3 bases: TGTGCCAGCAGTTTTTGGGCGAGTAGCGAGCAGTACTTC.

In its sample, this clone was seen many times. V usage is TRBV19 and J usage is TRBJ2-1, with D possibly matching TRBD1 (5 bases). The CDR3 covers 13 residues. The germline V gene has CDR1 LNHDA and CDR2 SQIVND (reference sequence). Between the trimmed V and J ends, which lost 7 bases and 2 bases, there was a span of 9 bases. The CDR3 spells CASTGPTYNEQFF. CDR3 sequence (DNA): TGTGCCAGTACAGGGCCGACCTACAATGAGCAGTTCTTC.

V is TRBV28 and J is TRBJ1-2, with TRBD1 identical over 9 bases. Germline values: CDR1 MDHEN, CDR2 SYDVKM. The CDR3 is 14 amino acids. Germline trimming cut 6 bases from V and 12 bases from J; bases unmatched to any gene: 14. Here the CDR3 DNA reads TGTGCCAGCAGCCAGGGGACAGGGATGATCACCCACACCTTC. Its translation is CASSQGTGMITHTF.

Comments on this clone: A much larger clone differs by one base, so this may be a read error. The V gene is TRBV7-8, the J gene TRBJ2-5; weak D call: TRBD1 (5 bases). V was trimmed by 4 bases and J by 4 bases, leaving 10 bases between them. CDR3 length equals 13 residues. Germline V gives CDR1 SGHVS, CDR2 FQNEAQ. The CDR3 is CASSSTVVETQYF. The CDR3 nucleotides are TGTGCCAGCAGCTCGACAGTGGTAGAGACCCAGTACTTC.

On this clone itself: This may be a read error: a much more frequent sequence differs by one nucleotide. The rearrangement links TRBV9 to TRBJ2-7, with D possibly called TRBD1 or TRBD2 (5 bases each). CDR1 and CDR2 (germline): SGDLS, YYNGEE. V was shortened by 0 bases and J by 6 bases, with 10 bases between the two germline ends. The CDR3 has 13 residues. CDR3 residues: CASSVGGRGEQYF. The CDR3 coding sequence is TGTGCCAGCAGCGTAGGGGGGAGAGGCGAGCAGTACTTC.

Regarding this clone: Sequence at one end of the junction differs from germline and may be a read error. The genes are TRBV3-1 and TRBJ2-1; 7 bases are a match to TRBD2. CDR1 is LGHDT and CDR2 is YNNKEL in the germline V gene (reference sequence). The CDR3 has 14 residues. The CDR3, as DNA: TGCGCCAACAGCCAAGAAGGGACTAAGAGTGAGCAGTTCTTC. Translated: CANSQEGTKSEQFF.

This clone came up many times. This chain joins TRBV18 and TRBJ2-1; D remains unclear. This CDR3 is 12 amino acids long. V lost 3 bases to trimming and J lost 3 bases, with 3 bases between them. CDR1 and CDR2 (germline): KGHSH, LQKENI. CDR3 loop: CASSPGYNEQFF. CDR3 sequence (DNA): TGTGCCAGCTCACCGGGCTACAATGAGCAGTTCTTC.

The sample holds many counts of this clone. Other DNA variants within this sample encode the same CDR3. As DNA, the CDR3 is TGTGCCAGCAGTTACTTTGGGACATCCTACGAGCAGTACTTC. Translation gives CASSYFGTSYEQYF. The V gene is TRBV6-2 or TRBV6-3, the J gene TRBJ2-7, with D possibly TRBD1 on 6 matching bases. CDR1 and CDR2 from the germline V gene are MNHEY and SVGEGT. V lost 1 base and J lost 1, with 8 bases in between. The CDR3 runs to 14 residues.

This clone was observed many times. A much larger clonotype is one base distant, so this may be a read error. Distinct nucleotide sequences in the sample also encode this CDR3. V is TRBV12-3 or TRBV12-4 and J is TRBJ1-5, with a tentative D call TRBD1 (6 bases). This CDR3 region has 14 residues. CDR3 protein: CASSVQGPNQPQHF. In DNA, the CDR3 is TGCGCCAGCAGCGTACAGGGTCCCAATCAACCCCAGCATTTT.

The V call is TRBV6-2 or TRBV6-3, the J call TRBJ2-1; TRBD1 or TRBD2 may be the D gene (5 bases each). The CDR3 is 14 amino acids. With 7 bases removed from V and 6 bases from J, the gap between germline ends came to 16 bases. CDR1 is MNHEY and CDR2 is SVGEGT in the germline V gene. For the CDR3, the DNA is TGTGCCAGCACCATAGTTGGGGGTGGCAATGAGCAGTTCTTC. Its translation is CASTIVGGGNEQFF.